Following are 10 T cell receptor beta chains from one sample sequenced in a study of technical replicates of blood from several donors. TCRdb's copy holds only in-frame clones and misses some; the assay was immunoSEQ multiplex PCR. The sample contains 75,000 to 90,000 clones, over 90% of which appear only once. Specimen: T cells isolated from PBMCs. The receptors originated from a human donor in good health.

This clone was picked up one time. The rearrangement links TRBV11-3 to TRBJ1-1, with 7 bases identical to TRBD1. Per germline, CDR1 SGHNT and CDR2 YENEEA. There are 15 residues in the CDR3. Trimming at V came to 2 bases and at J to 3 bases, leaving 6 bases not matched to a gene. In DNA form, the CDR3 reads TGTGCCAGCAGCTTATACGGCAGGGGGGACACTGAAGCTTTCTTT. It encodes CASSLYGRGDTEAFF.

The J gene is TRBJ1-1, the V gene TRBV7-3, with D unresolved. Germline lookup yields CDR1 SGHTA and CDR2 FQGTGA. The CDR3 covers 15 residues. Trimming stripped 1 base from V and 0 bases from J, with 9 bases between. CDR3 loop: CASSLNSRLNTEAFF. The CDR3 region has the DNA TGTGCCAGCAGCTTAAACAGCCGACTGAACACTGAAGCTTTCTTT.

V and J are TRBV28 and TRBJ2-7; 7 nucleotides agree with TRBD2. Germline CDR1 is MDHEN and CDR2 is SYDVKM. Trimming cost V 8 bases and J 3 bases; bases outside gene matches: 13. This CDR3 region has 15 residues. The CDR3 reads CASSNPAGSGYEQYF. CDR3 coding DNA: TGTGCCAGCTCGAACCCAGCGGGATCTGGCTACGAGCAGTACTTC.

The chain combines TRBV10-3 with TRBJ1-1, with 12 bases lining up with TRBD1. The V and J ends lost 6 bases and 1 base, in that order; junction bases with no gene match: 3. This CDR3 spans 15 amino acids. Germline loops: CDR1 ENHRY, CDR2 SYGVKD. The CDR3 region is CAIRGQGAPNTEAFF. The DNA for the CDR3 is TGTGCCATCAGGGGACAGGGGGCTCCGAACACTGAAGCTTTCTTT.

The rearrangement links TRBV7-9 to TRBJ2-1; possibly TRBD2 for D (6 bases). Germline CDR1 reads SEHNR; CDR2 reads FQNEAQ (reference sequence). The CDR3 sequence is 15 residues long. With 5 bases removed from V and 5 bases from J, the gap between germline ends came to 16 bases. The CDR3 loop reads CASSPPAGLHNEQFF. CDR3 bases: TGTGCCAGCAGCCCCCCTGCGGGACTCCACAATGAGCAGTTCTTC.

The chain joins TRBV4-2 to TRBJ2-7, with D possibly TRBD2 on 5 matching bases. V was trimmed by 0 bases and J by 3 bases, leaving 6 bases between them. The CDR3 is 13 residues long. In germline, CDR1 is LGHNA, CDR2 YNFKEQ. CDR3 nucleotide sequence: TGTGCCAGCAGCCAAGATCGGGGCTACGAGCAGTACTTC. It specifies CASSQDRGYEQYF.

This clone appeared once. V usage is TRBV9 and J usage is TRBJ1-5, with TRBD1 matching 8 bases. Losses at the gene ends were 0 bases for V and 4 bases for J; bases not matched to a gene: 3. CDR1 is SGDLS, CDR2 YYNGEE, per germline. The CDR3 sequence is 15 residues long. Here the CDR3 DNA reads TGTGCCAGCAGCGTAGGTCAGGGGGCAAATCAGCCCCAGCATTTT. It is translated as CASSVGQGANQPQHF.

The rearrangement joins TRBV4-1 to TRBJ1-4; D ambiguous. In germline, CDR1 is MGHRA, CDR2 YSYEKL. This CDR3 is built from 16 residues. The V end was cut by 4 bases, the J end by 3 bases, with 15 bases between. The CDR3 DNA reads as TGCGCCAGCAGCCGTACACAAGGAGAAGCTAATGAAAAACTGTTTTTT. This sequence encodes CASSRTQGEANEKLFF.

This clone was observed once. The chain joins TRBV7-9 to TRBJ1-1, with D perhaps TRBD1 (5 bases). The V gene's germline CDR1 is SEHNR and CDR2 FQNEAQ (reference sequence). CDR3 length: 15 residues. The germline V and J ends were trimmed by 5 bases and 4 bases, with 17 bases remaining between them. Here the CDR3 reads CASSTRGVHSTEAFF. The DNA for the CDR3 is TGTGCCAGCAGCACACGGGGGGTACATAGCACTGAAGCTTTCTTT. Full variable domain (rest looked up from reference TRBV7-9 and TRBJ1-1): DTGVSQNPRHKITKRGQNVTFRCDPISEHNRLYWYRQTLGQGPEFLTYFQNEAQLEKSRLLSDRFSAERPKGSFSTLEIQRTEQGDSAMYLCASSTRGVHSTEAFFGQGTRLTVV.

This rearrangement joins TRBV30 to TRBJ1-2; D is undetermined. Between the trimmed V and J ends, which lost 5 bases and 4 bases, there was a span of 8 bases. The CDR3 is 11 residues long. From germline, CDR1 is GTSNPN and CDR2 SVGIG (reference sequence). The DNA of the CDR3 is TGTGCCTGGTCAGATCCCTATGGCTACACCTTC. The encoded protein is CAWSDPYGYTF.